The source of this T cell receptor beta chain is a study of T cells in Graves' hyperthyroidism and ophthalmopathy. To note about this clonotype: The antigen is undetermined.

Amplification targeted TCR beta CDR3 regions from RNA transcripts. The HTBI primer set drove a first-round RT-PCR of the TCR CDR3. TCRdb analysed the multiplex PCR reads with MiXCR anew, one entry per CDR3 protein. The table records approximately 620,000 distinct CDR3 sequences, around 14% of them present only once. Study-wide findings and caveats: From stable hyperthyroidism, ophthalmopathy was separated by a 13 V-J model. Blood also held most thyroid clonotypes expanded beyond 0.001.

Trimming stripped 6 bases from V and 6 bases from J, with 15 bases between. The CDR3 has 14 residues. Germline V CDR1 and CDR2: MNHEY, SMNVEV (reference sequence). V is TRBV27 and J is TRBJ1-5; D is possibly TRBD1 (5 bases). Sequencing used blood. The clonotype was recovered from a woman under 40 with Graves' hyperthyroidism that later progressed to Graves' ophthalmopathy. This CDR3 reads CASRPQGRGQPQHF. The CDR3, as DNA: TGTGCCAGCAGACCTCAGGGAAGGGGTCAGCCCCAGCATTTT.